The present TCR beta chain was sequenced within a study of blood T cell repertoires in COVID-19. Study-level background: Collection of acute and convalescent COVID-19 samples took place in the United States, Italy and Spain. PBMCs, B-cell-depleted T cells, or T cells provided the cDNA or gDNA that made up the material.

One Seattle source followed patients from active infection through their disease course. Original data processing: By means of reference gene primer amplification, nucleated cell counts were estimated. TCRdb's copy holds only in-frame clones and misses some; the assay was immunoSEQ multiplex PCR. That table furnishes V, J and clone size, whereas the DNA furnished D and trimming. Of more than 300,000 clones listed, roughly 90% are singletons. The CDR3 totals 15 residues. V lost 1 base and J 9 bases, leaving 19 bases between the germline ends. Looked up from germline, CDR1 is KGHSH and CDR2 is LQKENI. The TCR sequence derives from a woman between 65 and 79 years old with COVID-19, enrolled during active disease. Specimen: peripheral blood. V is TRBV18 and J is TRBJ2-7; D possibly corresponds to TRBD2 (5 bases). CDR3 DNA sequence: TGTGCCAGCTCACCACTAATCAGTTCAGGAGGAGGGCAGTACTTC. Its translation: CASSPLISSGGGQYF.